This TCR beta chain appears in the sequencing data of a study of regulatory T cells in long-lasting Graves disease. This clonotype was seen repeatedly, ten times or more. Its antigen is not known. General study results and limits: Whereas new patients shared about 980 public clonotypes, persistent patients shared more, at some 2,700.

Investigators prepared the TCR beta libraries by applying iRepertoire HTBI primers and Arm-PCR of CDR3 regions. TCRdb reanalysed the multiplex PCR reads using MiXCR and keeps one entry per CDR3 protein. This table has around 460,000 distinct CDR3 sequences, approximately 23% appearing once. CDR3 size: 14 residues. V was pared by 6 bases and J by 5 bases, with 16 bases between. Germline V gene data show CDR1 as MDHEN and CDR2 as SYDVKM. This sample's time point: persistent/refractory GD, antithyroid drugs over 5 years with positive TRAb. PBMC-extracted RNA yielded the TCR library. Specimen: peripheral blood mononuclear cells (PBMCs), collected when the disease was refractory, from a patient treated with antithyroid drugs. This chain joins TRBV28 and TRBJ1-2, with D possibly matching TRBD1 (6 bases). The source of this sequence is a female donor with Graves disease. The CDR3 DNA sequence: TGTGCCAGCAGACCTAGCTACCAGGGGTATGGCTACACCTTC. Translating it yields CASRPSYQGYGYTF.